These 7 T cell receptor beta chains were all obtained from the same sample, sequenced in a study of CD8+ T cells in alopecia areata (dated by TCRdb to the late 2010s). For about five biomarker-study patients, CD4+ cells were further sorted into CD25+CD127- cells. Library prep was done by the immunoSEQ multiplex PCR assay. To provide template for TCR sequencing, every sample had RNA extracted and reverse transcribed into cDNA. Sourced from immuneACCESS, this table was stored by TCRdb with only in-frame sequences that have V and J called. A share of the clones is absent; for the studies checked, an unresolved V gene accounts for under half, and the remainder has no known explanation. The sample yields some 20,000 clones; approximately 60% were counted once. The top ten clones comprise less than 5.5% of the sample. Sample: CD4+ Tregs sorted from blood. Every receptor here comes from a human donor with alopecia areata.

The V call is TRBV11-2, the J call TRBJ2-1; TRBD1 might be the D (6 bases). Germline lookup yields CDR1 SGHAT and CDR2 FQNNGV. The V gene lost 5 bases and the J gene lost 6 bases, with 20 bases spanning the gap. CDR3 length: 16 amino acids. This CDR3 is CASSRPSQGTGNEQFF. Here the CDR3 DNA reads TGTGCCAGCAGCCGCCCTTCCCAGGGGACGGGCAATGAGCAGTTCTTC.

The V and J genes are TRBV27 and TRBJ1-5, with 7 bases that match TRBD1. The CDR3 is 13 residues long. Looked up from germline, CDR1 is MNHEY and CDR2 is SMNVEV (reference sequence). Germline trimming cut 9 bases from V and 9 bases from J; bases unmatched to any gene: 11. The CDR3 sequence is CARGQVEVTPQHF. The CDR3 nucleotides read TGTGCCAGAGGACAGGTGGAGGTTACGCCCCAGCATTTT.

The V gene is TRBV6-1, the J gene TRBJ2-2, with TRBD1 as a possible D gene (5 bases). The CDR3 totals 15 residues. Between the trimmed V and J ends, which lost 5 bases and 1 base, there was a span of 11 bases. The germline V gene encodes CDR1 MNHNS and CDR2 SASEGT. The chain's CDR3 is CASSLQGMNTGELFF. The CDR3 DNA follows: TGTGCCAGCAGTCTCCAGGGTATGAACACCGGGGAGCTGTTTTTT.

This clone was picked up a small number of times. V and J are TRBV10-3 and TRBJ2-1; TRBD1 matches 8 bases. The CDR3 covers 18 residues. Trimming cost V 0 bases and J 7 bases; bases outside gene matches: 14. Germline V lookup: CDR1 ENHRY, CDR2 SYGVKD. The CDR3 sequence is CAISESNRGQERENEQFF. The DNA of the CDR3 is TGTGCCATCAGTGAGTCGAATCGGGGACAGGAGAGGGAGAATGAGCAGTTCTTC.

The gene calls are TRBV29-1 and TRBJ1-2; no reliable D call. This CDR3 comprises 10 residues. Per germline, CDR1 SQVTM and CDR2 ANQGSEA. V lost 3 bases to trimming and J lost 6 bases, with 5 bases between them. CDR3 sequence reads: CSVDGDGYTF. DNA of the CDR3: TGCAGCGTTGATGGGGATGGCTACACCTTC.

The V and J genes are TRBV5-1 and TRBJ2-7; 7 bases agree with TRBD1. The germline V gene has CDR1 SGHRS and CDR2 YFSETQ. The V segment lost 0 bases and the J segment 2 bases; nucleotides outside the gene matches: 2. The CDR3 spans 14 residues. DNA of the CDR3: TGCGCCAGCAGCTTGGGACAGGGTCCCTACGAGCAGTACTTC. Protein product: CASSLGQGPYEQYF.

The chain is built from TRBV7-2 and TRBJ2-7; D is perhaps TRBD1 or TRBD2 (7 bases each). V was pared by 5 bases and J by 3 bases, with 17 bases between. This CDR3 region has 15 residues. The germline CDR1 and CDR2 sequences are SGHTA and FQGNSA. The CDR3 DNA reads as TGTGCCAGCAGCCAGGGGGGGTTGGAGGGCTACGAGCAGTACTTC. It translates to CASSQGGLEGYEQYF.